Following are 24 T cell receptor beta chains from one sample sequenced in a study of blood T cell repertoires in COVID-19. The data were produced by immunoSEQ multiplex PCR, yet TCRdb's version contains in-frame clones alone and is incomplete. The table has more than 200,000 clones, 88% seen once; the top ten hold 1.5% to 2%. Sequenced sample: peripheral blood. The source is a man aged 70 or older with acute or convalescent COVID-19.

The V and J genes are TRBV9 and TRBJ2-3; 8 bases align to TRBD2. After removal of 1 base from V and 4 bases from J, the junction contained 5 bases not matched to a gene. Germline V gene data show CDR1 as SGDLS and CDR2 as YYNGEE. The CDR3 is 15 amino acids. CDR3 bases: TGTGCCAGCAGCGTAAAAGCGGGAGTTTCAGATACGCAGTATTTT. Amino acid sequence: CASSVKAGVSDTQYF.

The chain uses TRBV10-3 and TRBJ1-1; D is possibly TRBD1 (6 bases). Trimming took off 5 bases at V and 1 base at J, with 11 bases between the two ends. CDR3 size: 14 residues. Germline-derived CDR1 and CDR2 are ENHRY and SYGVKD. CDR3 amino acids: CAISPGTPNTEAFF. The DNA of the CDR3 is TGTGCCATCAGTCCCGGGACACCGAACACTGAAGCTTTCTTT.

The CDR3 sequence is CASSLGTGASGYTF. In nucleotides, the CDR3 is TGTGCCAGCAGCCTAGGGACAGGGGCTTCGGGCTACACCTTC. V and J are TRBV7-6 and TRBJ1-2; 10 positions match TRBD1. Trimming at V came to 5 bases and at J to 8 bases, leaving 8 bases not matched to a gene. From germline, CDR1 is SGHVS and CDR2 FNYEAQ. CDR3 length: 14 amino acids.

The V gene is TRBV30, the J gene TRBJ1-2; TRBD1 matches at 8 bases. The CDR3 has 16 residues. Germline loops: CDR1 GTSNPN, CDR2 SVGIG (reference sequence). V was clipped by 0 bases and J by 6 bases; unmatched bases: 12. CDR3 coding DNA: TGTGCCTGGAGTGTACGCGGCAGGGGGCGCAGCCATGGCTACACCTTC. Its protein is CAWSVRGRGRSHGYTF.

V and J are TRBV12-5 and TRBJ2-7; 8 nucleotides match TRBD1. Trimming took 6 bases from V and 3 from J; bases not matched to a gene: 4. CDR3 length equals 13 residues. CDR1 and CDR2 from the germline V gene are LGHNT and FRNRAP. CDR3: CASGQGQGYEQYF. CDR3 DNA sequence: TGTGCTAGTGGCCAAGGACAGGGCTACGAGCAGTACTTC.

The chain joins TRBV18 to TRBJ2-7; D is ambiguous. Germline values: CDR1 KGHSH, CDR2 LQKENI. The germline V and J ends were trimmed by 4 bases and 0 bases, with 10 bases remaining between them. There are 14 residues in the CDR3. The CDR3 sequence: CASSLDTGSYEQYF. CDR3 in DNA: TGTGCCAGCTCACTAGACACCGGCTCCTACGAGCAGTACTTC.

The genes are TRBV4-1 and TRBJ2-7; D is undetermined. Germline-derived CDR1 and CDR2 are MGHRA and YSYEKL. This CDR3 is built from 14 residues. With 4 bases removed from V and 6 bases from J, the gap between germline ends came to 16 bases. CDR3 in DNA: TGCGCCAGCAGCCGTACTCTCGGAGAGACCGAGCAGTACTTC. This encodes CASSRTLGETEQYF.

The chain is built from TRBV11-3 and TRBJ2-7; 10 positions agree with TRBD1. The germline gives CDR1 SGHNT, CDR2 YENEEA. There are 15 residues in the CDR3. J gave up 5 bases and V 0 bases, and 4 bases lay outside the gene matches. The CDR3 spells CASSLEPGQGHEQYF. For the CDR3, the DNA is TGTGCCAGCAGCTTAGAACCGGGACAGGGGCACGAGCAGTACTTC.

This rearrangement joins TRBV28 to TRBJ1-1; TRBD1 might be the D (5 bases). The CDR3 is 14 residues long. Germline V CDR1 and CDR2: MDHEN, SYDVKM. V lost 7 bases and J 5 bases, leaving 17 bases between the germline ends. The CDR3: CASIKASRVTEAFF. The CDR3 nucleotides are TGTGCCAGCATTAAGGCATCCAGGGTGACTGAAGCTTTCTTT.

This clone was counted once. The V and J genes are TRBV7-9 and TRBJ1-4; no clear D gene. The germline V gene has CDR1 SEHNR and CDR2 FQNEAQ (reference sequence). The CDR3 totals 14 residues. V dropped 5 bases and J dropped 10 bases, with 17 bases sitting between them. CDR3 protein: CASSGPFNSGKLFF. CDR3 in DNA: TGTGCCAGCAGCGGCCCCTTCAATTCAGGAAAACTGTTTTTT.

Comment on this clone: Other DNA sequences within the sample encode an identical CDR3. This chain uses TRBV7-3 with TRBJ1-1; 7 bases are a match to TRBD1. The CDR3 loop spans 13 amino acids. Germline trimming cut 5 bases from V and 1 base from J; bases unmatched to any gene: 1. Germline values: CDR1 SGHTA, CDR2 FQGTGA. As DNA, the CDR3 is TGTGCCAGCAGCAGACAGGGGAACACTGAAGCTTTCTTT. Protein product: CASSRQGNTEAFF.

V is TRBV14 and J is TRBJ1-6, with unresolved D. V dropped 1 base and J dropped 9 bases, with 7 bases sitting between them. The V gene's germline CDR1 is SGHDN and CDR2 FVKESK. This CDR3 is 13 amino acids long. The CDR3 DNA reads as TGTGCCAGCAGCCAAGTAGCTGGTTCACCCCTCCACTTT. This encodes CASSQVAGSPLHF.

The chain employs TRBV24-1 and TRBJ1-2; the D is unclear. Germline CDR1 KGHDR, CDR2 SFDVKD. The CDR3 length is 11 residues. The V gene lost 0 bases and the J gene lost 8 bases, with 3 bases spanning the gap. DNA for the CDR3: TGTGCCACCAGTGATTTGCAGGGCTACACCTTC. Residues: CATSDLQGYTF.

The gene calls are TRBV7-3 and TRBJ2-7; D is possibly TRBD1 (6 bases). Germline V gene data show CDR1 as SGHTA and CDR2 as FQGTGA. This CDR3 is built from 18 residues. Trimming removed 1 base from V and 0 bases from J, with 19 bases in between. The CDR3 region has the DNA TGTGCCAGCAGCTTAAAAGTTTGTCAGGGGACGGTCTCCTACGAGCAGTACTTC. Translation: CASSLKVCQGTVSYEQYF.

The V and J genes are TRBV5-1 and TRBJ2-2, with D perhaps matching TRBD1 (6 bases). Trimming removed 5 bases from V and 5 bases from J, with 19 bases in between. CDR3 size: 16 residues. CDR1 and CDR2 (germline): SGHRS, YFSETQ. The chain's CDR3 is CASSIQGGDVTGELFF. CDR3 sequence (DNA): TGCGCCAGCAGTATACAGGGTGGAGACGTAACCGGGGAGCTGTTTTTT.

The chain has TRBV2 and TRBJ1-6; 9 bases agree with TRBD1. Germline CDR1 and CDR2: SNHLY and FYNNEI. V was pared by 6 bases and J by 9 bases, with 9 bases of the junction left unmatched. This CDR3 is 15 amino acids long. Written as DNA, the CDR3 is TGTGCCAGCAGCCAGGGACAGGGAGGAGTTTCACCCCTCCACTTT. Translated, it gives CASSQGQGGVSPLHF.

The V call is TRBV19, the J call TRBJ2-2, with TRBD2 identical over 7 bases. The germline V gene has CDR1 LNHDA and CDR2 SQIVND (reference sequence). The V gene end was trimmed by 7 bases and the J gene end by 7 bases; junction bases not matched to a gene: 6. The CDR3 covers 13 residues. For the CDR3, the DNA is TGTGCCAGTAAAGAGGGAGGGAACGGGGAGCTGTTTTTT. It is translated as CASKEGGNGELFF.

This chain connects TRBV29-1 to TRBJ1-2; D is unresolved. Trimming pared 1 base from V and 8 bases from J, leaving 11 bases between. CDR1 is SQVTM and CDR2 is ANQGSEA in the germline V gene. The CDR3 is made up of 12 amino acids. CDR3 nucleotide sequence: TGCAGCGTTGAAGGCAGCGACTGGGGCTACACCTTC. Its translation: CSVEGSDWGYTF. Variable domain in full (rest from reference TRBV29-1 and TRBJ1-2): SAVISQKPSRDICQRGTSLTIQCQVDSQVTMMFWYRQQPGQSLTLIATANQGSEATYESGFVIDKFPISRPNLTFSTLTVSNMSPEDSSIYLCSVEGSDWGYTFGSGTRLTVV.

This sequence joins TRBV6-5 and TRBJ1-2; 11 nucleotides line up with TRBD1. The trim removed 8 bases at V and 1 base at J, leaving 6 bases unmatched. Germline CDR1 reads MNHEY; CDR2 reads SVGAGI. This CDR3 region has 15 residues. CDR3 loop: CASYGQGAVNYGYTF. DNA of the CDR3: TGTGCCAGCTACGGACAGGGGGCTGTTAACTATGGCTACACCTTC.

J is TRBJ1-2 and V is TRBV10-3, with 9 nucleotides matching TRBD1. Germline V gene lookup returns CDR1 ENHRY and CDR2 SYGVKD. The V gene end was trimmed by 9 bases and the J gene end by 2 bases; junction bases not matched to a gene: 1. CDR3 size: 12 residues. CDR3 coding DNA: TGTGCCATTGGGACAGGGAACTATGGCTACACCTTC. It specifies CAIGTGNYGYTF.

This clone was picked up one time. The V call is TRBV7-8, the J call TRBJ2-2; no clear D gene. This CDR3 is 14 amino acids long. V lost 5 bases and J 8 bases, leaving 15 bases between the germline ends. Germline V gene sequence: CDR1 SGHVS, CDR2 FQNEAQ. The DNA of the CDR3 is TGTGCCAGCAGCCCGCTGGCTTCAGTTGGGGAGCTGTTTTTT. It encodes CASSPLASVGELFF.

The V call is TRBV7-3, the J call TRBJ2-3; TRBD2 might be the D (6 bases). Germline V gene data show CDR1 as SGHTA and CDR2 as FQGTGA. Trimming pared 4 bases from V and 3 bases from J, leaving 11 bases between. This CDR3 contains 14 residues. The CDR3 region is CASSSGTLTDTQYF. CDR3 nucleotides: TGTGCCAGCAGCTCCGGGACTCTGACAGATACGCAGTATTTT.

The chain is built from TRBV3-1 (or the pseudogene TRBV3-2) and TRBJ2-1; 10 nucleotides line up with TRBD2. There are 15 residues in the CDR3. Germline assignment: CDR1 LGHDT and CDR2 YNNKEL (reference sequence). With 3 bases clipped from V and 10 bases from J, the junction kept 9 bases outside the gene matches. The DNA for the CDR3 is TGTGCCAGCAGCCAGGAACTAGCGGGGTCCGGAGAGCAGTTCTTC. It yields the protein CASSQELAGSGEQFF.

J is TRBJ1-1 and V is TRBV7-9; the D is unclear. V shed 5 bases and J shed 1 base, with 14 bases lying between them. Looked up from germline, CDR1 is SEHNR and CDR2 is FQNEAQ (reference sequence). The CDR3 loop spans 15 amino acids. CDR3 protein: CASSPQASSNTEAFF. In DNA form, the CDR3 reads TGTGCCAGCAGCCCCCAAGCATCATCGAACACTGAAGCTTTCTTT.